The 22 T cell receptor beta chains listed next were all sequenced from one sample in a study of T cells in Graves' hyperthyroidism and ophthalmopathy. Amplified TCR beta CDR3 regions derived from RNA transcripts. First-round RT-PCR targeting the TCR CDR3 was performed with the HTBI primer set. From the multiplex PCR reads, TCRdb called clonotypes with MiXCR, one entry per CDR3 protein. The profile covers 600,000 to 850,000 distinct CDR3 sequences, with roughly 20% appearing a single time and around 15% taken by the ten largest. Sequences were obtained from blood. These receptors were collected from a woman between 50 and 59 years old with Graves' hyperthyroidism that later progressed to Graves' ophthalmopathy.

The chain carries TRBV18 and TRBJ2-7; D gene ambiguous. The length of the CDR3 is 14 residues. Trimming removed 1 base from V and 6 bases from J, with 13 bases in between. Germline V gene lookup returns CDR1 KGHSH and CDR2 LQKENI. The CDR3 loop reads CASSPQASTFEQYF. The CDR3 DNA reads TGTGCCAGCTCACCACAAGCCAGCACATTCGAGCAGTACTTC.

This clonotype was detected only a few times. The chain employs TRBV19 and TRBJ2-1; D perhaps matches TRBD1 (6 bases). Germline loops: CDR1 LNHDA, CDR2 SQIVND (reference sequence). This CDR3 spans 14 amino acids. The germline V and J ends were trimmed by 7 bases and 4 bases, with 14 bases remaining between them. The CDR3 reads CASNLRGAYNEQFF. The CDR3 DNA is TGTGCCAGTAATCTCAGGGGAGCATACAATGAGCAGTTCTTC.

This CDR3 reads CATSKVAGYNEQFF. The CDR3 coding sequence is TGTGCCACCAGCAAGGTCGCTGGCTACAATGAGCAGTTCTTC. The chain has TRBV15 and TRBJ2-1; no clear D. This CDR3 is 14 amino acids long. Germline V gene sequence: CDR1 LNHNV, CDR2 YYDKDF (reference sequence). Trimming shortened V by 4 bases and J by 3 bases, and 10 bases separated the two germline ends.

This clonotype was seen more than once but under ten times. The rearrangement links TRBV12-3 or TRBV12-4 to TRBJ1-5; TRBD1 agrees at 9 bases. The J segment lost 6 bases and the V segment lost 4 bases, leaving 10 bases of the junction unmatched. This CDR3 region has 16 residues. The CDR3 spells CASSSSDRGGSQPQHF. The CDR3 DNA reads as TGTGCCAGCAGTTCCTCGGACAGGGGAGGCAGTCAGCCCCAGCATTTT.

This clonotype has at least ten counts. This chain joins TRBV11-1 and TRBJ1-1; no reliable D call. Looked up from germline, CDR1 is SGHAT and CDR2 is FQDESV (reference sequence). This CDR3 is 13 amino acids long. V was pared by 2 bases and J by 5 bases, with 9 bases between. The CDR3 sequence: CASSLRRETEAFF. In nucleotides, the CDR3 is TGTGCCAGCAGCTTACGCAGAGAAACTGAAGCTTTCTTT.

The J gene is TRBJ2-5, the V gene TRBV6-5; 9 bases map to TRBD1. The germline V gene has CDR1 MNHEY and CDR2 SVGAGI. The CDR3 runs 14 residues. The ends lost 4 bases at V and 4 bases at J; junction bases unmatched: 4. Here the CDR3 reads CASSSDRGAETQYF. The CDR3 DNA reads as TGTGCCAGCAGTTCGGACAGGGGAGCAGAGACCCAGTACTTC.

The chain couples TRBV7-8 to TRBJ1-4; D not certain. This CDR3 is 17 amino acids long. The germline V gene encodes CDR1 SGHVS and CDR2 FQNEAQ. The germline V and J ends were trimmed by 5 bases and 4 bases, with 20 bases remaining between them. The CDR3 nucleotides are TGTGCCAGCAGCCTCGACGAGAACAGCCACTTTAATGAAAAACTGTTTTTT. This sequence encodes CASSLDENSHFNEKLFF.

This chain links TRBV9 with TRBJ1-2; possibly TRBD1 for D (6 bases). The CDR3 contains 13 residues. Germline values: CDR1 SGDLS, CDR2 YYNGEE. Trimming pared 5 bases from V and 7 bases from J, leaving 15 bases between. CDR3 sequence: CASSRTGGSGYTF. The CDR3, as DNA: TGTGCCAGCAGTCGAACGGGGGGCTCTGGCTACACCTTC.

The V gene is TRBV5-1, the J gene TRBJ2-3, with 7 positions matching TRBD1. The J segment lost 3 bases and the V segment lost 3 bases, leaving 7 bases of the junction unmatched. Germline-derived CDR1 and CDR2 are SGHRS and YFSETQ. CDR3 size: 15 residues. The CDR3 reads CASSYWGTVTDTQYF. For the CDR3, the DNA is TGCGCCAGCAGCTATTGGGGGACAGTGACAGATACGCAGTATTTT.

The V and J genes are TRBV20-1 and TRBJ2-2, with D perhaps TRBD2 (7 bases). This CDR3 region has 16 residues. Germline CDR1 and CDR2: DFQATT and SNEGSKA (reference sequence). V lost 5 bases and J 6 bases, leaving 22 bases between the germline ends. Here the CDR3 DNA reads TGCAGTGCTGGGGACTACAGGGAAGTTGTGTCCGGGGAGCTGTTTTTT. It codes for CSAGDYREVVSGELFF.

This clonotype has more than one count but fewer than ten. The chain is built from TRBV7-2 and TRBJ1-5; TRBD1 might be the D (6 bases). Per germline, CDR1 SGHTA and CDR2 FQGNSA. Trimming removed 4 bases at V and 6 bases at J, with 10 bases between. The CDR3 loop spans 13 amino acids. The CDR3 DNA reads TGTGCCAGCAGCTCGGACAGTGGTCAGCCCCAGCATTTT. Residues: CASSSDSGQPQHF. Using reference TRBV7-2 and TRBJ1-5 for the parts outside the CDR3, the full variable domain is GAGVSQSPSNKVTEKGKDVELRCDPISGHTALYWYRQSLGQGLEFLIYFQGNSAPDKSGLPSDRFSAERTGGSVSTLTIQRTQQEDSAVYLCASSSDSGQPQHFGDGTRLSIL.

This clonotype was counted only a few times. A read error may be the cause here, since a much bigger clone is one base away. It is likely a read error, because the conserved phenylalanine at the end of the CDR3 is missing. The J gene is TRBJ1-1, the V gene TRBV3-1; possible D gene TRBD1, 5 bases. Trimming stripped 3 bases from V and 1 base from J, with 9 bases between. This CDR3 has 14 residues. In germline, CDR1 is LGHDT, CDR2 YNNKEL (reference sequence). The CDR3 sequence: CASSHRTPNTEAFL. In DNA form, the CDR3 reads TGTGCCAGCAGCCACCGGACACCGAACACTGAAGCTTTCCTT.

This clonotype was found many times. The DNA for the CDR3 is TGTGCCAGCAGTCACGCCGGGGTGGACTCCTACGAGCAGTACTTC. Translation gives CASSHAGVDSYEQYF. J is TRBJ2-7 and V is TRBV3-1, with a tentative D call TRBD2 (5 bases). CDR3 length equals 15 residues. V lost 6 bases, J lost 0 bases, and 15 bases lay in between. The germline CDR1 and CDR2 sequences are LGHDT and YNNKEL (reference sequence).

This clonotype has ten or more counts. As DNA, the CDR3 is TGTGCCAGCAGCACTCGACAGGGGGCGACCGGGGAGCTGTTTTTT. Protein product: CASSTRQGATGELFF. The genes are TRBV7-6 and TRBJ2-2; TRBD1 matches 10 bases. The CDR3 runs 15 residues. Trimming removed 5 bases from V and 5 bases from J; junction bases left unmatched: 5. The germline gives CDR1 SGHVS, CDR2 FNYEAQ.

Written as DNA, the CDR3 is TGCAGTGCTAGAGATCGGGGGGGGGAAAGCACAGATACGCAGTATTTT. This encodes CSARDRGGESTDTQYF. The chain uses TRBV20-1 and TRBJ2-3; 8 bases agree with TRBD2. Unmatched junction bases numbered 5, after V lost 0 bases and J lost 0 bases. This CDR3 region has 16 residues. Germline V lookup: CDR1 DFQATT, CDR2 SNEGSKA (reference sequence).

This clonotype was seen a handful of times. The J gene is TRBJ1-2, the V gene TRBV20-1; D unclear. The germline CDR1 and CDR2 sequences are DFQATT and SNEGSKA (reference sequence). The CDR3 runs 13 residues. V lost 0 bases, J lost 8 bases, and 13 bases lay in between. In DNA, the CDR3 is TGCAGTGCTAGAGACCCCGACCAACGGGGCTACACCTTC. This encodes CSARDPDQRGYTF.

At least ten counts were recorded for this clonotype. V is TRBV20-1 and J is TRBJ2-5; no firm D call. V dropped 8 bases and J dropped 5 bases, with 9 bases sitting between them. The length of the CDR3 is 10 residues. Germline V gene sequence: CDR1 DFQATT, CDR2 SNEGSKA (reference sequence). This CDR3 is CSSFRETQYF. In nucleotides, the CDR3 is TGCAGTTCTTTCAGGGAGACCCAGTACTTC.

This chain joins TRBV29-1 and TRBJ2-1; no reliable D call. CDR1 and CDR2 from the germline V gene are SQVTM and ANQGSEA. V was cut by 7 bases and J by 1 base, with 14 bases left in between. The CDR3 is 14 residues long. For the CDR3, the DNA is TGCAGCGGCGCCTTGGTCCGGTCCTACAATGAGCAGTTCTTC. This translates into CSGALVRSYNEQFF.

This clonotype was found a few times. The chain joins TRBV3-1 to TRBJ1-6; no firm D call. This CDR3 is built from 17 residues. V dropped 2 bases and J dropped 7 bases, with 18 bases sitting between them. Germline V CDR1 and CDR2: LGHDT, YNNKEL (reference sequence). The CDR3 protein is CASSQKVKVTVNSPLHF. The CDR3 coding sequence is TGTGCCAGCAGCCAAAAAGTGAAAGTGACGGTCAATTCACCCCTCCACTTT.

This clonotype was seen a handful of times. One end of the junction is discordant with germline, which a read error may explain. The chain employs TRBV6-1 and TRBJ2-5; maybe TRBD1 (6 bases). The CDR3 is 12 residues long. CDR1 and CDR2 from the germline V gene are MNHNS and SASEGT. CDR3 in amino acids: CASSVGLGQHNF. The CDR3 region has the DNA TGTGCCAGCAGTGTTGGTTTGGGACAACACAACTTC.

This clonotype was seen many times. The chain links TRBV11-2 to TRBJ2-7; D is undetermined. The CDR3 covers 12 residues. V was cut by 4 bases and J by 3 bases, with 7 bases left in between. CDR1 SGHAT and CDR2 FQNNGV come from the germline V gene. CDR3 DNA: TGTGCCAGCAGCTCCAACAGCTACGAGCAGTACTTC. Its translation: CASSSNSYEQYF. Based on the CDR3 plus reference TRBV11-2 and TRBJ2-7, the full variable domain is EAGVAQSPRYKIIEKRQSVAFWCNPISGHATLYWYQQILGQGPKLLIQFQNNGVVDDSQLPKDRFSAERLKGVDSTLKIQPAKLEDSAVYLCASSSNSYEQYFGPGTRLTVT.

This clonotype was counted ten times or more. The chain combines TRBV2 with TRBJ2-5; TRBD1 is a possible D gene (5 bases). The V gene's germline CDR1 is SNHLY and CDR2 FYNNEI. The CDR3 is 14 residues long. Deletions cut 6 bases from V and 4 bases from J, with 15 bases between. The CDR3 DNA reads as TGTGCCAGCAGGCCAGGGTGGGCGACAGAGACCCAGTACTTC. Translating it yields CASRPGWATETQYF.